This TCR beta chain was sequenced in a study of T-cell reconstitution after alpha-beta-depleted transplantation in children. The study, taken as a whole, reports: About two months after transplant, alpha-beta T cells reportedly came from several hundred expanded graft clones. T-cell counts and diversity at one year following transplant were attributed mainly to newly produced T cells. Surviving recipient T cells and thymic progenitors accounted for the high day-60 TCRbeta diversity observed in some patients.

A remark on this clonotype: Its antigen is not identified.

V gave up 0 bases and J gave up 6 bases, with 7 bases separating them. The CDR3 loop spans 13 amino acids. Germline CDR1 and CDR2: LGHNA and YSLEER. The TCRbeta library was prepared with unique molecular identifiers. TCRdb ran MiXCR on the PCR reads and lists one entry per CDR3 protein. The sample has about 580,000 distinct CDR3 sequences, 23% seen once; the top ten hold around 14%. This clonotype was obtained from a boy younger than two who had a stem cell transplant for acute myeloid leukemia, so the T cells may come from the graft donor. This sample comprised PBMCs, mostly from graft donor cells, obtained 360 days after TCRalphabeta/CD19-depleted stem cell transplant. The rearrangement joins TRBV4-3 to TRBJ2-3; no firm D call. This CDR3 reads CASSQEAMDTQYF. In nucleotides, the CDR3 is TGCGCCAGCAGCCAAGAAGCGATGGATACGCAGTATTTT.